Reported below is one T cell receptor (beta chain). No antigen is known for it. No clone much larger than this one lies a single base away; base qualities are absent. Selection of patients required sufficient residual fresh-frozen tumor tissue and over two years of available survival data. Molecular status otherwise varied across the glioblastoma patients, but none of them carried an isocitrate dehydrogenase mutation. PBMC were collected before vaccination, two weeks after the third vaccination, and at tumor progression if tumor progression occurred. Genomic DNA was extracted with the Qiagen DNeasy Blood extraction Kit. The immunoSEQ assay amplified TCRB CDR3 regions from approximately 2 micrograms of genomic DNA, or from all available DNA when less than that amount was available. The multiplex PCR employed 60 forward primers targeting TCR V beta segments and 13 reverse primers targeting J beta segments. Synthetic control templates were spiked into each sample at limiting dilution to estimate reads per starting template. The Illumina HiSeq System generated 87 bp sequencing reads. The study's processing was this. PCR and sequencing errors were removed by a nearest neighbor algorithm that merged closely related sequences. TCR overlap was measured as the percentage of unique tumor TCR beta sequences also present in the same patient's peripheral blood. TCRdb took this table from immuneACCESS and kept in-frame rearrangements with V and J called. Such tables lack part of the clones; where checked against another copy, unresolved V genes explain under half of the gap, and the rest is unexplained. The V and J calls and clone size were taken over from that table, and D and trimming were inferred from the DNA. The sample table shows some 70,000 clones, and 81% are seen once. Less than 8% of the sample lies in the top ten.

CDR1 SNHLY and CDR2 FYNNEI are derived from the germline V gene. The CDR3, cysteine through phenylalanine, is 14 amino acids long. Only the CDR3 DNA stays, 42 bases, in frame from base 1. V is clipped by 3 bases and J by 6 bases, and the sequence between their germline boundaries is 11 bases long. This entry comes from a study of glioma-infiltrating T cells after dendritic cell vaccination (dated by TCRdb to about 2016). About the full investigation: The cohort included roughly 15 glioblastoma patients drawn from Phase I and II dendritic cell vaccination trials, of whom 9 were newly diagnosed and 6 had recurrent disease. Survival after dendritic cell vaccination was correlated with TCR sequencing metrics such as TIL content and the overlap between tumor and blood repertoires. Patients received autologous tumor lysate-pulsed dendritic cell vaccination between about 2003 and 2012. Three intradermal dendritic cell vaccine injections were administered to patients at biweekly intervals in the arm below the axilla. Deep sequencing of TCR beta CDR3 regions was used to quantify tumor-infiltrating lymphocyte content and compare tumor and blood repertoires in dendritic cell-vaccinated glioblastoma patients. The vaccine consisted of monocyte-derived dendritic cells cultured approximately 7 days with IL-4 and GM-CSF, then pulsed overnight with autologous tumor lysate. General findings and caveats noted by the study authors: The TCR overlap response model with three groups was called speculative and said to need prospective validation. The cohort was small and heterogeneous, few patients had complete blood and tumor sets, and even fewer had initial-recurrent tumor pairs. Higher estimated pretreatment TIL content predicted longer time to progression and overall survival after dendritic cell vaccination. No direct relationship between TCR clonality and survival was found, suggesting a diverse polyclonal response may matter.

This TCR came from a human donor with glioblastoma. Here the sequenced sample was blood, taken before dendritic cell vaccination. The sequence links TRBV2 to TRBJ1-4; the D gene cannot be named for sure. The DNA sequence is given as TGTGCCAGCAGTGACCCCGGCCAGGATGAAAAACTGTTTTTT. This encodes CASSDPGQDEKLFF.